Presented here are 22 T cell receptor beta chains from one specimen sequenced in a study of PD-1 blockade in classical Hodgkin lymphoma. The patients all showed relapse after autologous stem cell transplantation, while their brentuximab vedotin exposure varied. The assay was immunoSEQ multiplex PCR, and TCRdb's table has in-frame clones only and misses some. This table has about 66,000 clones, 71% appearing once. The sequences come from peripheral blood mononuclear cells (PBMCs), collected before the second cycle of nivolumab. These receptors were obtained from a human donor with classical Hodgkin lymphoma.

The CDR3 loop reads CASLGRGDEKLFF. The CDR3 DNA reads as TGTGCCAGCCTGGGCCGGGGGGATGAAAAACTGTTTTTT. V is TRBV2 and J is TRBJ1-4; the D gene is possibly TRBD1 (5 bases). V lost 8 bases and J 6 bases, leaving 13 bases between the germline ends. This CDR3 has 13 residues. In germline, CDR1 is SNHLY, CDR2 FYNNEI.

This clone was picked up a small number of times. V and J are TRBV6-6 and TRBJ2-2, with D tentatively TRBD1 (5 bases). Germline loops: CDR1 MNHNY, CDR2 SVGAGI (reference sequence). V lost 0 bases to trimming and J lost 6 bases, with 8 bases between them. The CDR3 covers 14 residues. CDR3: CASSYSLGAGELFF. The CDR3 nucleotides are TGTGCCAGCAGTTACTCCCTAGGGGCCGGGGAGCTGTTTTTT.

The count of this clone is one. V and J are TRBV28 and TRBJ2-5, with D perhaps matching TRBD1 (6 bases). V was clipped by 7 bases and J by 5 bases, with 17 bases between them. The CDR3 runs to 14 residues. Germline loops: CDR1 MDHEN, CDR2 SYDVKM. CDR3 protein: CASTQGQDPETQYF. The CDR3 DNA sequence: TGTGCCAGCACCCAGGGGCAGGACCCCGAGACCCAGTACTTC.

This sequence joins TRBV29-1 and TRBJ1-1; 7 bases match TRBD1. This CDR3 spans 14 amino acids. V gave up 5 bases and J gave up 0 bases; unmatched junction bases: 6. Germline V lookup: CDR1 SQVTM, CDR2 ANQGSEA. Here the CDR3 reads CSVSQTGMNTEAFF. CDR3 DNA sequence: TGCAGCGTTTCCCAGACAGGGATGAACACTGAAGCTTTCTTT.

V usage is TRBV5-1 and J usage is TRBJ1-1; unclear D gene. CDR1 and CDR2 from the germline V gene are SGHRS and YFSETQ. V gave up 0 bases and J gave up 1 base, with 4 bases separating them. The CDR3 has 13 residues. CDR3 coding DNA: TGCGCCAGCAGCTTGGGGGAGAACACTGAAGCTTTCTTT. Translated, it gives CASSLGENTEAFF.

The chain joins TRBV7-9 to TRBJ2-7; TRBD1 might be the D (6 bases). V was shortened by 4 bases and J by 2 bases, with 15 bases between the two germline ends. The CDR3 covers 15 residues. Germline CDR1 is SEHNR and CDR2 is FQNEAQ (reference sequence). CDR3 DNA sequence: TGTGCCAGCAGCTCAGAAAAGACAGGACCCTACGAGCAGTACTTC. Protein sequence: CASSSEKTGPYEQYF.

The chain recombines TRBV9 with TRBJ1-1; D call uncertain. Germline CDR1 and CDR2: SGDLS and YYNGEE. The CDR3 is 16 amino acids. V was pared by 0 bases and J by 0 bases, with 12 bases between. DNA for the CDR3: TGTGCCAGCAGCGTAGGAATAGGATGGATGAACACTGAAGCTTTCTTT. This codes for CASSVGIGWMNTEAFF.

This clone was picked up a small number of times. This chain uses TRBV2 with TRBJ1-2; the D is unclear. The CDR3 loop spans 14 amino acids. Germline CDR1 SNHLY, CDR2 FYNNEI. V was trimmed by 4 bases and J by 6 bases, leaving 15 bases between them. In DNA form, the CDR3 reads TGTGCCAGCAGTGGTAGGAGACCTGACGATGGCTACACCTTC. This sequence encodes CASSGRRPDDGYTF.

The chain employs TRBV14 and TRBJ2-1; the D gene could be TRBD1 or TRBD2 (5 bases each). CDR1 and CDR2 (germline): SGHDN, FVKESK. CDR3 size: 14 residues. With 6 bases removed from V and 7 bases from J, the gap between germline ends came to 16 bases. CDR3 sequence (DNA): TGTGCCAGCAGTCAATACGGGACCGGGAATGAGCAGTTCTTC. Translating gives CASSQYGTGNEQFF. The complete variable domain, with remaining parts taken from reference TRBV14 and TRBJ2-1, reads EAGVTQFPSHSVIEKGQTVTLRCDPISGHDNLYWYRRVMGKEIKFLLHFVKESKQDESGMPNNRFLAERTGGTYSTLKVQPAELEDSGVYFCASSQYGTGNEQFFGPGTRLTVL.

This chain links TRBV5-6 with TRBJ2-7; TRBD1 or TRBD2 may be the D gene (5 bases each). Germline CDR1 reads SGHDT; CDR2 reads YYEEEE. This CDR3 is 12 amino acids long. Trimming took 4 bases from V and 5 from J, leaving 10 bases between them. The CDR3 sequence is CASSLGTDEQYF. CDR3 in DNA: TGTGCCAGCAGCCTTGGGACGGACGAGCAGTACTTC. Together with reference TRBV5-6 and TRBJ2-7, the CDR3 gives the full variable domain: DAGVTQSPTHLIKTRGQQVTLRCSPKSGHDTVSWYQQALGQGPQFIFQYYEEEERQRGNFPDRFSGHQFPNYSSELNVNALLLGDSALYLCASSLGTDEQYFGPGTRLTVT.

V is TRBV5-1 and J is TRBJ1-1, with D possibly being TRBD1 (5 bases). Germline loops: CDR1 SGHRS, CDR2 YFSETQ. V gave up 2 bases and J gave up 0 bases, with 17 bases separating them. CDR3 length: 17 amino acids. The CDR3: CASSFGKGTTLNTEAFF. The CDR3 nucleotides are TGCGCCAGCAGCTTTGGGAAGGGGACGACTCTGAACACTGAAGCTTTCTTT.

The genes are TRBV2 and TRBJ1-2, with unresolved D. The length of the CDR3 is 15 residues. V was shortened by 2 bases and J by 4 bases, with 14 bases between the two germline ends. CDR1 SNHLY and CDR2 FYNNEI come from the germline V gene. The CDR3 sequence: CASSERPASSYGYTF. The CDR3 DNA sequence: TGTGCCAGCAGTGAAAGACCGGCCAGTTCCTATGGCTACACCTTC.

V and J are TRBV5-1 and TRBJ2-2, with a tentative D call TRBD1 (5 bases). The CDR3 sequence is 14 residues long. Germline assignment: CDR1 SGHRS and CDR2 YFSETQ. Trimming cost V 7 bases and J 2 bases, with 12 bases left between them. CDR3 region: CASALWGNTGELFF. The CDR3 DNA reads as TGCGCCAGCGCTTTATGGGGCAACACCGGGGAGCTGTTTTTT. Full variable domain (outside the CDR3, taken from reference TRBV5-1 and TRBJ2-2): KAGVTQTPRYLIKTRGQQVTLSCSPISGHRSVSWYQQTPGQGLQFLFEYFSETQRNKGNFPGRFSGRQFSNSRSEMNVSTLELGDSALYLCASALWGNTGELFFGEGSRLTVL.

The chain uses TRBV7-9 and TRBJ2-4; 11 bases fit TRBD1. The CDR3 runs 16 residues. V was pared by 5 bases and J by 5 bases, with 8 bases of the junction left unmatched. CDR1 and CDR2 (germline): SEHNR, FQNEAQ (reference sequence). The CDR3 nucleotides are TGTGCCAGCAGCCGACTCATGGACAGGGGGCAAAACATTCAGTACTTC. Translated, it gives CASSRLMDRGQNIQYF.

V is TRBV29-1 and J is TRBJ2-7, with no clear D. V lost 5 bases, J lost 5 bases, and 16 bases lay in between. The CDR3 extends over 13 amino acids. Germline V lookup: CDR1 SQVTM, CDR2 ANQGSEA. The CDR3 protein is CSVSNVRSDEQYF. CDR3 in DNA: TGCAGCGTTAGCAACGTGAGGAGCGACGAGCAGTACTTC.

The chain employs TRBV2 and TRBJ2-5; 10 bases fit TRBD1. CDR3 length: 14 residues. V was pared by 7 bases and J by 5 bases, with 7 bases of the junction left unmatched. Per the germline V gene, CDR1 is SNHLY and CDR2 is FYNNEI. The CDR3: CASNLDRGWETQYF. The CDR3 DNA is TGTGCCAGCAATTTGGACAGGGGGTGGGAGACCCAGTACTTC.

The rearrangement joins TRBV5-1 to TRBJ2-3; TRBD2 matches 9 bases. From germline, CDR1 is SGHRS and CDR2 YFSETQ. The V gene end was trimmed by 5 bases and the J gene end by 2 bases; junction bases not matched to a gene: 6. The CDR3 length is 15 residues. In DNA, the CDR3 is TGCGCCAGCAGGAGCGGGGGGCCCCTCACAGATACGCAGTATTTT. Translated, it gives CASRSGGPLTDTQYF. Drawing the rest from reference TRBV5-1 and TRBJ2-3, the complete variable domain is KAGVTQTPRYLIKTRGQQVTLSCSPISGHRSVSWYQQTPGQGLQFLFEYFSETQRNKGNFPGRFSGRQFSNSRSEMNVSTLELGDSALYLCASRSGGPLTDTQYFGPGTRLTVL.

The chain recombines TRBV18 with TRBJ1-2; TRBD1 is a possible D gene (5 bases). Germline V gene data show CDR1 as KGHSH and CDR2 as LQKENI. Trimming cost V 8 bases and J 4 bases, with 11 bases left between them. The length of the CDR3 is 12 residues. DNA for the CDR3: TGTGCCAGCCGTGGGGGGATCTATGGCTACACCTTC. This gives the protein CASRGGIYGYTF.

The chain couples TRBV5-1 to TRBJ1-1; D unclear. Per the germline V gene, CDR1 is SGHRS and CDR2 is YFSETQ. The CDR3 consists of 15 residues. The V end was cut by 0 bases, the J end by 2 bases, with 11 bases between. This CDR3 is CASSLGGGPNTEAFF. The CDR3 DNA reads TGCGCCAGCAGCTTGGGTGGCGGGCCTAACACTGAAGCTTTCTTT. The entire variable domain, with the rest obtained from reference TRBV5-1 and TRBJ1-1, is as follows: KAGVTQTPRYLIKTRGQQVTLSCSPISGHRSVSWYQQTPGQGLQFLFEYFSETQRNKGNFPGRFSGRQFSNSRSEMNVSTLELGDSALYLCASSLGGGPNTEAFFGQGTRLTVV.

This chain connects TRBV19 to TRBJ1-4; possibly TRBD1 for D (5 bases). Germline CDR1 is LNHDA and CDR2 is SQIVND (reference sequence). The CDR3 runs to 15 residues. Trimming took 5 bases from V and 1 from J, leaving 11 bases between them. The CDR3 spells CASSAHGGTNEKLFF. DNA of the CDR3: TGTGCCAGTAGTGCCCACGGGGGAACTAATGAAAAACTGTTTTTT.

The genes are TRBV27 and TRBJ1-2; D is perhaps TRBD1 (6 bases). The V gene lost 0 bases and the J gene lost 6 bases, with 8 bases spanning the gap. The CDR3 sequence is 13 residues long. The V gene's germline CDR1 is MNHEY and CDR2 SMNVEV (reference sequence). The CDR3 DNA follows: TGTGCCAGCAGTTTATCGGGGGCCCATGGCTACACCTTC. Its translation is CASSLSGAHGYTF.

The genes are TRBV25-1 and TRBJ1-1; D is ambiguous. Trimming cost V 0 bases and J 2 bases, with 13 bases left between them. Germline V lookup: CDR1 MGHDK, CDR2 SYGVNS. CDR3 length: 16 amino acids. The CDR3 DNA follows: TGTGCCAGCAGTGAATATCGGGCGGGAATAAACACTGAAGCTTTCTTT. This gives the protein CASSEYRAGINTEAFF.